The 13 T cell receptor beta chains presented below share a single source sample, sequenced in a study of cytomegalovirus exposure and HLA in healthy donors. Amplification used 60 Vbeta primers and 13 Jbeta primers. Generated by immunoSEQ multiplex PCR, the TCRdb table keeps only in-frame clones and is missing some. Of 200,000 or so clones in the sample, 82% are singletons; the top ten hold around 6%. Source material: PBMCs. These receptors originate from a woman between 45 and 65 years old in good health and CMV-seropositive.

V and J are TRBV7-9 and TRBJ2-1, with D perhaps matching TRBD2 (7 bases). The germline V gene has CDR1 SEHNR and CDR2 FQNEAQ (reference sequence). The length of the CDR3 is 16 residues. V gave up 2 bases and J gave up 7 bases, with 18 bases separating them. This chain's CDR3 is CASSLLAGAIRNEQFF. For the CDR3, the DNA is TGTGCCAGCAGCTTATTGGCGGGGGCGATTCGGAATGAGCAGTTCTTC. Full variable domain (rest looked up from reference TRBV7-9 and TRBJ2-1): DTGVSQNPRHKITKRGQNVTFRCDPISEHNRLYWYRQTLGQGPEFLTYFQNEAQLEKSRLLSDRFSAERPKGSFSTLEIQRTEQGDSAMYLCASSLLAGAIRNEQFFGPGTRLTVL.

This clone appeared a few times. The chain uses TRBV9 and TRBJ2-5, with TRBD1 matching 9 bases. J lost 9 bases, V lost 4 bases, and 16 bases had no gene match. Germline V gene sequence: CDR1 SGDLS, CDR2 YYNGEE. CDR3 length equals 16 residues. CDR3 nucleotide sequence: TGTGCCAGCAGCCCCCAAGGGGACAGGGTTCCGGGGGCCCAGTACTTC. The encoded protein is CASSPQGDRVPGAQYF.

The chain combines TRBV11-2 with TRBJ1-5, with D hard to call. CDR3 length: 15 residues. With 5 bases removed from V and 5 bases from J, the gap between germline ends came to 16 bases. Germline CDR1 SGHAT, CDR2 FQNNGV. CDR3 DNA sequence: TGTGCCAGCAGCCCCAGTGGTGGCAGTTATCAGCCCCAGCATTTT. Protein product: CASSPSGGSYQPQHF. The full variable domain, with the rest looked up from reference TRBV11-2 and TRBJ1-5, is EAGVAQSPRYKIIEKRQSVAFWCNPISGHATLYWYQQILGQGPKLLIQFQNNGVVDDSQLPKDRFSAERLKGVDSTLKIQPAKLEDSAVYLCASSPSGGSYQPQHFGDGTRLSIL.

The rearrangement joins TRBV30 to TRBJ2-3; 7 positions match TRBD2. V shed 5 bases and J 7 bases; nucleotides not matched to a gene: 9. The CDR3 covers 13 residues. Per germline, CDR1 GTSNPN and CDR2 SVGIG (reference sequence). CDR3 amino acids: CAWFGGGRNTQYF. Written as DNA, the CDR3 is TGTGCCTGGTTTGGGGGAGGGCGAAATACGCAGTATTTT.

The chain carries TRBV6-6 and TRBJ1-5, with 7 bases identical to TRBD1. The CDR3 length is 15 residues. V shed 6 bases, J shed 6 bases, and the junction held 11 bases outside the gene matches. Germline-derived CDR1 and CDR2 are MNHNY and SVGAGI (reference sequence). Here the CDR3 DNA reads TGTGCCAGCAGACCCCGGGACAGAATGGGTCAGCCCCAGCATTTT. This translates into CASRPRDRMGQPQHF.

This chain uses TRBV2 with TRBJ1-2; possibly TRBD1 for D (6 bases). This CDR3 has 14 amino acids. Trimming removed 6 bases at V and 1 base at J, with 12 bases between. CDR1 is SNHLY, CDR2 FYNNEI, per germline. The CDR3 loop is CASRGDKNNYGYTF. The CDR3 DNA reads TGTGCCAGCAGGGGGGACAAAAATAACTATGGCTACACCTTC.

This clone occurred once. The chain recombines TRBV19 with TRBJ1-2; 10 bases fit TRBD1. The CDR3 loop spans 14 amino acids. Germline CDR1 LNHDA, CDR2 SQIVND (reference sequence). Trimming took 5 bases from V and 6 from J; bases not matched to a gene: 6. The CDR3 nucleotides are TGTGCCAGTAGTTCGGACAGGGGGGTAGATGGCTACACCTTC. Translated, it gives CASSSDRGVDGYTF.

This clone appeared once. One junction end does not reproduce the germline sequence, and a read error may be involved. The gene calls are TRBV10-2 and TRBJ2-7, with 8 nucleotides matching TRBD1. Germline V gene lookup returns CDR1 WSHSY and CDR2 SAAADI. CDR3 size: 13 residues. The DNA of the CDR3 is TGCGCCAGCAGTGAGTCGCGGGACAGGCCTCTCCATTTC. It specifies CASSESRDRPLHF.

The chain has TRBV4-3 and TRBJ2-5; D unclear. The end of the DNA aligns better with TRBJ2-7, so the J call may be wrong. Germline CDR1 and CDR2: LGHNA and YSLEER. The CDR3 runs 13 residues. The CDR3 here is CASSQETYYEQYF. CDR3 DNA: TGCGCCAGCAGCCAAGAGACGTACTACGAGCAGTACTTC.

J is TRBJ2-7 and V is TRBV29-1; 10 nucleotides line up with TRBD1. Looked up from germline, CDR1 is SQVTM and CDR2 is ANQGSEA. With V trimmed by 6 bases and J by 6 bases, 11 bases remained unmatched. This CDR3 spans 14 amino acids. The CDR3 DNA is TGCAGCGTGCTGGACAGGGGGTCGGAGTCCGAGCAGTACTTC. Translating it yields CSVLDRGSESEQYF.

J is TRBJ2-5 and V is TRBV5-8; no clear D gene. V was pared by 4 bases and J by 4 bases, with 17 bases between. This CDR3 comprises 15 residues. Germline V gives CDR1 SGHTS, CDR2 YDEGEE. The CDR3 loop reads CASSHTGPAVETQYF. CDR3 in DNA: TGTGCCAGCAGCCACACCGGCCCCGCGGTAGAGACCCAGTACTTC.

This sequence joins TRBV5-4 and TRBJ2-3; 8 nucleotides match TRBD1. The J segment lost 2 bases and the V segment lost 4 bases, leaving 9 bases of the junction unmatched. Germline lookup yields CDR1 SGHNT and CDR2 YYREEE (reference sequence). This CDR3 is built from 16 residues. The CDR3 DNA sequence: TGTGCCAGCAGCGAGGACAGGGAAGGAAACACAGATACGCAGTATTTT. As protein: CASSEDREGNTDTQYF.

The chain uses TRBV27 and TRBJ1-1, with D possibly matching TRBD1 (6 bases). V was clipped by 3 bases and J by 0 bases, with 8 bases between them. The germline V gene encodes CDR1 MNHEY and CDR2 SMNVEV (reference sequence). The CDR3 runs to 14 residues. This CDR3 is CASSLTGLNTEAFF. The CDR3 nucleotides read TGTGCCAGCAGTTTGACAGGTTTGAACACTGAAGCTTTCTTT.